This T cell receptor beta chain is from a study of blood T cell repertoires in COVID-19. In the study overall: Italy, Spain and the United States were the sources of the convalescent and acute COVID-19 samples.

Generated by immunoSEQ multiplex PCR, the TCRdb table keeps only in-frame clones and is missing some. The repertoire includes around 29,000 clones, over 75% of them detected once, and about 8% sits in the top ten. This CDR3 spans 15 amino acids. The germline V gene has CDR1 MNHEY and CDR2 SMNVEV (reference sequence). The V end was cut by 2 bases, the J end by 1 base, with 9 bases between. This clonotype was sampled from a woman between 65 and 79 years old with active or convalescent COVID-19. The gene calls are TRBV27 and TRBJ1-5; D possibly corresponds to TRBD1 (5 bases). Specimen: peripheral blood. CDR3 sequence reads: CASSLQGLSNQPQHF. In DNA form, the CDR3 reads TGTGCCAGCAGTTTACAGGGCTTGAGCAATCAGCCCCAGCATTTT.